A single sample gave rise to the 28 T cell receptor beta chains below, sequenced in a study of T cell repertoires in cytomegalovirus infection. Via MiXCR, TCRdb re-called the reads, giving one row per CDR3 protein. The top ten clones hold around 14% of a sample with about 770,000 distinct CDR3 sequences, just under 30% of them seen once. The antigens of these receptors remain unknown. Specimen: cultured CD8+ T cells from PBMCs, collected from culture after CMV antigen stimulation. The receptors shown here come from a human donor in good health (CMV status not recorded). Some clones in this sample may be carry-over from other donors' samples.

The chain has TRBV6-5 and TRBJ1-2, with D unclear. The CDR3 has 15 amino acids. Trimming removed 7 bases at V and 2 bases at J, with 17 bases between. Germline loops: CDR1 MNHEY, CDR2 SVGAGI. CDR3 sequence reads: CASTIRPALNYGYTF. The CDR3 DNA follows: TGTGCCAGCACCATTCGACCGGCCCTCAACTATGGCTACACCTTC.

The chain uses TRBV12-3 or TRBV12-4 and TRBJ1-2, with a possible D match to TRBD1 (6 bases). The CDR3 length is 13 residues. Trimming took 4 bases from V and 1 from J, leaving 7 bases between them. The CDR3: CASSWDNNYGYTF. CDR3 DNA sequence: TGTGCCAGCAGTTGGGACAATAACTATGGCTACACCTTC.

The chain employs TRBV6-1 and TRBJ1-1; 7 bases match TRBD1. Germline CDR1 MNHNS, CDR2 SASEGT. Trimming took 2 bases from V and 1 from J; bases not matched to a gene: 4. The CDR3 contains 15 residues. The CDR3 region has the DNA TGTGCCAGCAGTGAAAGCAGACAGGGGAACACTGAAGCTTTCTTT. Its translation is CASSESRQGNTEAFF.

This clonotype has a handful of counts. The chain is built from TRBV28 and TRBJ2-7, with 7 bases that match TRBD1. Germline V gene sequence: CDR1 MDHEN, CDR2 SYDVKM. With 9 bases clipped from V and 3 bases from J, the junction kept 5 bases outside the gene matches. The CDR3 covers 12 residues. CDR3 region: CASNRGNYEQYV. The CDR3 bases are TGTGCCAGTAACAGGGGTAACTACGAGCAGTACGTC.

There are a few counts of this clonotype. V usage is TRBV6-5 and J usage is TRBJ1-1; weak D call: TRBD1 (5 bases). Per germline, CDR1 MNHEY and CDR2 SVGAGI. V was cut by 1 base and J by 1 base, with 13 bases left in between. The CDR3 totals 16 residues. The CDR3 nucleotides read TGTGCCAGCAGTTACTGGGGCAGGGTTTCGAACACTGAAGCTTTCTTT. Translating gives CASSYWGRVSNTEAFF.

CDR3 loop: CASGETPSRYGYTF. In DNA, the CDR3 is TGTGCCAGCGGGGAGACTCCGTCCCGCTATGGCTACACCTTC. The V and J genes are TRBV2 and TRBJ1-2; no definite D call. Trimming took off 8 bases at V and 4 bases at J, with 17 bases between the two ends. The CDR3 runs to 14 residues. Germline lookup yields CDR1 SNHLY and CDR2 FYNNEI.

This clonotype came up many times. The chain carries TRBV7-2 and TRBJ1-4; TRBD1 is a possible D gene (5 bases). Germline values: CDR1 SGHTA, CDR2 FQGNSA. This CDR3 spans 16 amino acids. V was pared by 6 bases and J by 0 bases, with 14 bases between. The CDR3 protein is CASRGAGLATNEKLFF. CDR3 coding DNA: TGTGCCAGCAGAGGGGCAGGGCTTGCAACTAATGAAAAACTGTTTTTT.

The chain has TRBV4-1 and TRBJ2-4, with D possibly being TRBD2 (6 bases). Germline V gene data show CDR1 as MGHRA and CDR2 as YSYEKL. V lost 0 bases to trimming and J lost 0 bases, with 12 bases between them. The CDR3 sequence is 17 residues long. The CDR3 loop reads CASSQDPGVIAKNIQYF. The CDR3 DNA sequence: TGCGCCAGCAGCCAAGATCCGGGAGTTATAGCCAAAAACATTCAGTACTTC.

V usage is TRBV27 and J usage is TRBJ2-2; 14 bases are shared with TRBD2. The CDR3 loop spans 19 amino acids. V lost 4 bases to trimming and J lost 0 bases; unmatched junction nucleotides: 7. The V gene's germline CDR1 is MNHEY and CDR2 SMNVEV (reference sequence). As DNA, the CDR3 is TGTGCCAGCAGTTCCCCCGGACTAGCGGGGGGCGCGAACACCGGGGAGCTGTTTTTT. Protein product: CASSSPGLAGGANTGELFF.

This clonotype came up a few times. The chain employs TRBV7-9 and TRBJ2-2, with no clear D. V was shortened by 5 bases and J by 8 bases, with 6 bases between the two germline ends. There are 11 residues in the CDR3. Per the germline V gene, CDR1 is SEHNR and CDR2 is FQNEAQ (reference sequence). The CDR3 nucleotides are TGTGCCAGCAGCATGACAGGGGAGCTGTTTTTT. Amino acid sequence: CASSMTGELFF.

The chain uses TRBV28 and TRBJ1-2, with unresolved D. CDR1 and CDR2 from the germline V gene are MDHEN and SYDVKM. This CDR3 comprises 16 residues. V lost 5 bases and J 5 bases, leaving 21 bases between the germline ends. The CDR3: CASSPLGGQVRYGYTF. The CDR3 DNA follows: TGTGCCAGCAGTCCCCTAGGAGGGCAAGTGCGGTATGGCTACACCTTC.

The chain joins TRBV5-6 to TRBJ2-5; TRBD1 is a possible D gene (5 bases). Trimming took 0 bases from V and 4 from J, leaving 13 bases between them. Germline V gives CDR1 SGHDT, CDR2 YYEEEE. The CDR3 extends over 15 amino acids. The CDR3 is CASSLEQDLGETQYF. For the CDR3, the DNA is TGTGCCAGCAGCTTGGAACAGGACCTAGGAGAGACCCAGTACTTC.

This clonotype was observed once. The V call is TRBV12-3 or TRBV12-4, the J call TRBJ2-3, with TRBD2 identical over 8 bases. The length of the CDR3 is 17 residues. After removal of 2 bases from V and 0 bases from J, the junction contained 7 bases not matched to a gene. CDR3 protein: CASSLRRSGESTDTQYF. CDR3 nucleotides: TGTGCCAGCAGTTTAAGGCGTAGCGGGGAGAGCACAGATACGCAGTATTTT.

The chain carries TRBV5-5 and TRBJ2-1; 8 bases line up with TRBD1. The V and J ends lost 4 bases and 7 bases, in that order; junction bases with no gene match: 7. There are 14 residues in the CDR3. Germline V gene sequence: CDR1 SGHKS, CDR2 YYEKEE (reference sequence). For the CDR3, the DNA is TGTGCCAGCAGCGACGGACAGGGCGTTAATGAGCAGTTCTTC. Protein sequence: CASSDGQGVNEQFF.

CDR3 amino acids: CASSEVSRGPTEAFF. The CDR3 region has the DNA TGTGCCAGCAGTGAAGTCTCCCGGGGGCCCACTGAAGCTTTCTTT. The J gene is TRBJ1-1, the V gene TRBV6-1; a weak D match, TRBD1 (6 bases). The CDR3 spans 15 residues. Germline CDR1 is MNHNS and CDR2 is SASEGT. Trimming cost V 1 base and J 4 bases, with 13 bases left between them.

The chain uses TRBV9 and TRBJ1-3; a possible D gene is TRBD1 (5 bases). Trimming took off 6 bases at V and 0 bases at J, with 13 bases between the two ends. Germline V gene lookup returns CDR1 SGDLS and CDR2 YYNGEE. CDR3 length: 15 amino acids. CDR3 nucleotide sequence: TGTGCCAGCACCTTTGACAGCCGCTCTGGAAACACCATATATTTT. This gives the protein CASTFDSRSGNTIYF. Looking up the rest from reference TRBV9 and TRBJ1-3 gives the full variable domain: DSGVTQTPKHLITATGQRVTLRCSPRSGDLSVYWYQQSLDQGLQFLIQYYNGEERAKGNILERFSAQQFPDLHSELNLSSLELGDSALYFCASTFDSRSGNTIYFGEGSWLTVV.

V gene TRBV28 combines with J gene TRBJ2-2, with TRBD1 matching 8 bases. Germline-derived CDR1 and CDR2 are MDHEN and SYDVKM. V lost 4 bases to trimming and J lost 6 bases; unmatched junction nucleotides: 7. The CDR3 spans 15 residues. The CDR3 sequence: CASSSQGVWAGELFF. The DNA of the CDR3 is TGTGCCAGCAGTTCACAGGGGGTGTGGGCCGGGGAGCTGTTTTTT. Complete variable domain (other parts from reference TRBV28 and TRBJ2-2): DVKVTQSSRYLVKRTGEKVFLECVQDMDHENMFWYRQDPGLGLRLIYFSYDVKMKEKGDIPEGYSVSREKKERFSLILESASTNQTSMYLCASSSQGVWAGELFFGEGSRLTVL.

The chain couples TRBV6-5 to TRBJ2-3; possibly TRBD1 or TRBD2 for D (5 bases each). This CDR3 has 15 amino acids. Trimming pared 8 bases from V and 3 bases from J, leaving 18 bases between. From germline, CDR1 is MNHEY and CDR2 SVGAGI. CDR3 DNA: TGTGCCAGCCGCCGGGGACCAGGGAAAACAGATACGCAGTATTTT. It yields the protein CASRRGPGKTDTQYF.

This clonotype appeared a single time. V usage is TRBV19 and J usage is TRBJ2-2, with D unclear. Germline assignment: CDR1 LNHDA and CDR2 SQIVND (reference sequence). This CDR3 has 14 residues. The V end was cut by 3 bases, the J end by 3 bases, with 8 bases between. For the CDR3, the DNA is TGTGCCAGTAGTATTGGGTGGGACACCGGGGAGCTGTTTTTT. Protein: CASSIGWDTGELFF.

The rearrangement uses TRBV19 and TRBJ2-4, with a possible D match to TRBD2 (6 bases). With 6 bases removed from V and 4 bases from J, the gap between germline ends came to 19 bases. Germline lookup yields CDR1 LNHDA and CDR2 SQIVND (reference sequence). This CDR3 contains 16 residues. CDR3 nucleotide sequence: TGTGCCAGTAGCCCTCCATTAACAGGAGGGAAAAACATTCAGTACTTC. Amino acids: CASSPPLTGGKNIQYF.

This clonotype has more than one count but fewer than ten. The chain employs TRBV19 and TRBJ1-2, with D possibly TRBD1 on 6 matching bases. The V gene's germline CDR1 is LNHDA and CDR2 SQIVND (reference sequence). The CDR3 is 16 amino acids. V lost 6 bases and J lost 1, with 18 bases in between. The CDR3 DNA follows: TGTGCCAGTAGGATCCCGTGGGACACCCATAACTATGGCTACACCTTC. It translates to CASRIPWDTHNYGYTF.

CDR3 residues: CSVEDRGLGTEAFF. The CDR3, as DNA: TGCAGCGTTGAAGACAGGGGGCTTGGCACTGAAGCTTTCTTT. The V call is TRBV29-1, the J call TRBJ1-1, with 8 bases aligning to TRBD1. The CDR3 extends over 14 amino acids. V dropped 0 bases and J dropped 4; count of bases not matched to a gene: 4. Germline lookup yields CDR1 SQVTM and CDR2 ANQGSEA.

V gene TRBV12-3 or TRBV12-4 combines with J gene TRBJ2-7, with 9 positions matching TRBD1. The CDR3 contains 13 residues. Trimming cost V 6 bases and J 6 bases; bases outside gene matches: 6. Here the CDR3 DNA reads TGTGCCAGCAGCTCCGCGGGACAGGGCGAGCAGTACTTC. Protein sequence: CASSSAGQGEQYF.

In this sample, this clonotype turned up many times. The chain carries TRBV4-1 and TRBJ2-3; D gene ambiguous. Trimming removed 1 base at V and 1 base at J, with 12 bases between. CDR3 length equals 16 residues. CDR1 MGHRA and CDR2 YSYEKL come from the germline V gene. The CDR3 here is CASSQGGLPGTDTQYF. CDR3 in DNA: TGCGCCAGCAGCCAAGGTGGTTTACCCGGCACAGATACGCAGTATTTT.

This clonotype was detected ten times or more. The V call is TRBV13, the J call TRBJ1-5; D possibly corresponds to TRBD1 (5 bases). Germline CDR1 reads PRHDT; CDR2 reads FYEKMQ (reference sequence). Trimming removed 5 bases at V and 4 bases at J, with 18 bases between. The CDR3 is made up of 16 amino acids. CDR3 nucleotides: TGTGCCAGCAGCCTATCGGGGGGGGGACCGAATCAGCCCCAGCATTTT. As protein: CASSLSGGGPNQPQHF. Drawing the rest from reference TRBV13 and TRBJ1-5, the complete variable domain is AAGVIQSPRHLIKEKRETATLKCYPIPRHDTVYWYQQGPGQDPQFLISFYEKMQSDKGSIPDRFSAQQFSDYHSELNMSSLELGDSALYFCASSLSGGGPNQPQHFGDGTRLSIL.

This chain joins TRBV6-5 and TRBJ2-6, with D tentatively TRBD2 (5 bases). This CDR3 is 15 amino acids long. Germline V lookup: CDR1 MNHEY, CDR2 SVGAGI. The V end lost 2 bases, the J end lost 2 bases, and 7 bases lay between the germline ends. CDR3 nucleotide sequence: TGTGCCAGCAGTTACGGGAGCCCTGGGGCCAACGTCCTGACTTTC. It encodes CASSYGSPGANVLTF.

A word on this clonotype: One end of the junction is discordant with germline, which a read error may explain. The chain is built from TRBV4-1 and TRBJ2-5, with D perhaps matching TRBD2 (6 bases). CDR1 is MGHRA, CDR2 YSYEKL, per germline. The CDR3 runs to 15 residues. CDR3 residues: CASSQEEGHTETQYF. In nucleotides, the CDR3 is TGTGCCAGCAGCCAAGAGGAGGGCCACACAGAGACCCAGTACTTC.

This clonotype was found a few times. The chain uses TRBV19 and TRBJ1-5, with unresolved D. V was pared by 8 bases and J by 0 bases, with 8 bases between. Germline V CDR1 and CDR2: LNHDA, SQIVND (reference sequence). This CDR3 region has 13 residues. DNA of the CDR3: TGTGCCAGTCAGAGGGTTAGCAATCAGCCCCAGCATTTT. This codes for CASQRVSNQPQHF. The whole variable domain, filled in from reference TRBV19 and TRBJ1-5, reads DGGITQSPKYLFRKEGQNVTLSCEQNLNHDAMYWYRQDPGQGLRLIYYSQIVNDFQKGDIAEGYSVSREKKESFPLTVTSAQKNPTAFYLCASQRVSNQPQHFGDGTRLSIL.